The 2 T cell receptor beta chains below all came from one sample that was sequenced in a study of control samples from healthy donors and cancer patients (dated by TCRdb to 2020 to 2021). The method was the immunoSEQ multiplex PCR assay. TCRdb limited this immuneACCESS table to in-frame rearrangements with V and J called. A share of clones is missing; checked studies link under half to unresolved V genes, and the rest is unexplained. This sample is represented by about 130,000 clones; roughly 87% of them were singletons. The ten largest clones add up to under 2% of the sample. The sequenced sample was blood. The receptors originated from a man between 18 and 35 years old in good health.

The chain links TRBV7-2 to TRBJ1-4, with D tentatively TRBD1 (6 bases). The V gene's germline CDR1 is SGHTA and CDR2 FQGNSA. The CDR3 has 14 residues. Trimming took off 1 base at V and 8 bases at J, with 11 bases between the two ends. In DNA form, the CDR3 reads TGTGCCAGCAGCTTAGAAGGGGGTGTGGAAAAACTGTTTTTT. As protein: CASSLEGGVEKLFF.

This sequence joins TRBV5-1 and TRBJ1-1, with D unclear. Germline assignment: CDR1 SGHRS and CDR2 YFSETQ. The V gene lost 3 bases and the J gene lost 3 bases, with 9 bases spanning the gap. CDR3 size: 13 residues. The CDR3 is CASSSGVDTEAFF. In DNA, the CDR3 is TGCGCCAGCAGCTCGGGCGTAGACACTGAAGCTTTCTTT.